The 19 T cell receptor beta chains in this list originate from one sample, sequenced in a study of T cells in Graves' hyperthyroidism and ophthalmopathy. Amplification of TCR beta CDR3 regions was performed using RNA transcripts as template. The HTBI set primed first-round TCR CDR3 RT-PCR. TCRdb reprocessed the multiplex PCR reads with MiXCR, giving one entry per CDR3 protein. There are hundreds of thousands of distinct CDR3 sequences in the sample; under 15% occur only once, and under 15% lies in the top ten. The specimen was blood. The receptors were sampled from a man aged 18 to 30 with Graves' ophthalmopathy.

This clonotype was observed a handful of times. The rearrangement uses TRBV6-6 and TRBJ2-5; D gene unclear. V shed 0 bases and J shed 4 bases, with 6 bases lying between them. Germline V gene sequence: CDR1 MNHNY, CDR2 SVGAGI (reference sequence). The CDR3 covers 13 residues. This CDR3 is CASSYSVGETQYF. The DNA of the CDR3 is TGTGCCAGCAGTTACTCGGTGGGAGAGACCCAGTACTTC.

The chain uses TRBV29-1 and TRBJ1-1; 7 nucleotides match TRBD1. The germline gives CDR1 SQVTM, CDR2 ANQGSEA. The junction had 2 bases not matched to a gene; V was cut back by 7 bases and J by 6 bases. The CDR3 is 10 residues long. CDR3 in DNA: TGCAGCGGGGGACAGCCTGAAGCTTTCTTT. Translating it yields CSGGQPEAFF.

This clonotype was observed at least ten times. The chain recombines TRBV9 with TRBJ2-7, with 10 bases that match TRBD2. This CDR3 comprises 14 residues. Germline V CDR1 and CDR2: SGDLS, YYNGEE. The V gene end was trimmed by 3 bases and the J gene end by 5 bases; junction bases not matched to a gene: 5. CDR3 DNA sequence: TGTGCCAGCAGCGCTCTAGCGGGAGTCCACGAGCAGTACTTC. Protein sequence: CASSALAGVHEQYF.

This chain joins TRBV9 and TRBJ1-1, with a possible D match to TRBD1 (6 bases). The germline CDR1 and CDR2 sequences are SGDLS and YYNGEE. V dropped 4 bases and J dropped 9 bases, with 16 bases sitting between them. The CDR3 is 13 residues long. CDR3 residues: CASSPAERGKAFF. As DNA, the CDR3 is TGTGCCAGCAGCCCCGCGGAGAGGGGGAAAGCTTTCTTT.

In its sample, this clonotype was seen many times. The gene calls are TRBV9 and TRBJ2-1, with 9 nucleotides matching TRBD2. Germline loops: CDR1 SGDLS, CDR2 YYNGEE. This CDR3 spans 16 amino acids. V trimming: 0 bases; J trimming: 7 bases; junction bases outside the gene matches: 8. CDR3 sequence reads: CASSVGAGGLRNEQFF. In DNA, the CDR3 is TGTGCCAGCAGCGTAGGAGCGGGAGGTCTTAGGAATGAGCAGTTCTTC.

This clonotype was observed at least ten times. This chain connects TRBV11-2 to TRBJ2-1, with D possibly TRBD2 on 5 matching bases. CDR1 and CDR2 from the germline V gene are SGHAT and FQNNGV. CDR3 size: 16 residues. The V and J ends lost 2 bases and 7 bases respectively, with 18 bases between them. CDR3 amino acids: CASSLRGPRRDNEQFF. CDR3 sequence (DNA): TGTGCCAGCAGCTTACGAGGGCCTAGGCGTGATAATGAGCAGTTCTTC.

CDR3 DNA: TGCGCCAGCAGTGAGAGGAAAGCGGGAGCCTACGAGCAGTACTTC. This gives the protein CASSERKAGAYEQYF. This chain joins TRBV10-2 and TRBJ2-7, with 8 bases identical to TRBD2. The CDR3 runs 15 residues. V lost 2 bases, J lost 2 bases, and 5 bases stayed unmatched. Per germline, CDR1 WSHSY and CDR2 SAAADI.

V usage is TRBV19 and J usage is TRBJ1-5; 7 bases are a match to TRBD1. The CDR3 length is 13 residues. Unmatched junction bases numbered 3, after V lost 6 bases and J lost 4 bases. Germline CDR1 is LNHDA and CDR2 is SQIVND (reference sequence). CDR3: CASRSGGNQPQHF. The CDR3 bases are TGTGCCAGTAGATCAGGGGGGAATCAGCCCCAGCATTTT.

This clonotype was counted between two and nine times. The V call is TRBV24-1, the J call TRBJ2-7; D is perhaps TRBD1 (6 bases). The CDR3 sequence is 13 residues long. From germline, CDR1 is KGHDR and CDR2 SFDVKD. Between the trimmed V and J ends, which lost 10 bases and 0 bases, there was a span of 12 bases. CDR3 sequence reads: CATMGTYSYEQYF. The DNA of the CDR3 is TGTGCCACAATGGGGACATACTCCTACGAGCAGTACTTC.

This clonotype has just a few counts. This chain joins TRBV6-6 and TRBJ2-1; D not certain. V lost 0 bases and J 9 bases, leaving 9 bases between the germline ends. In germline, CDR1 is MNHNY, CDR2 SVGAGI (reference sequence). This CDR3 is 13 amino acids long. The CDR3 loop is CASSYSSSTEQFF. The CDR3 region has the DNA TGTGCCAGCAGTTACTCGAGTAGCACTGAGCAGTTCTTC.

This clonotype was recorded many times. This sequence joins TRBV29-1 and TRBJ1-3; TRBD1 might be the D (5 bases). The CDR3 is 12 residues long. The ends were cut back, 6 bases at V and 4 bases at J, with 10 bases in the middle. Germline values: CDR1 SQVTM, CDR2 ANQGSEA. DNA for the CDR3: TGCAGCGTATCCCGGGACGGAAACACCATATATTTT. It is translated as CSVSRDGNTIYF.

V and J are TRBV2 and TRBJ2-1, with 7 bases fitting TRBD1. The CDR3 covers 13 residues. CDR1 and CDR2 (germline): SNHLY, FYNNEI. Germline trimming cut 7 bases from V and 4 bases from J; bases unmatched to any gene: 4. The CDR3 nucleotides read TGTGCCAGCACGACAGGGCGTTACAATGAGCAGTTCTTC. Translated, it gives CASTTGRYNEQFF.

This clonotype was detected many times. The rearrangement uses TRBV4-2 and TRBJ2-3; D gene uncertain. CDR1 and CDR2 from the germline V gene are LGHNA and YNFKEQ. This CDR3 region has 15 residues. Trimming stripped 4 bases from V and 3 bases from J, with 14 bases between. Written as DNA, the CDR3 is TGTGCCAGCAGCCCCCCTACCCAAGGAACAGATACGCAGTATTTT. Its translation: CASSPPTQGTDTQYF.

This clonotype has more than one count but fewer than ten. The CDR3 sequence is CSVDPGRQETQYF. For the CDR3, the DNA is TGCAGCGTTGACCCAGGGCGGCAGGAGACCCAGTACTTC. The chain is built from TRBV29-1 and TRBJ2-5; tentatively, D is TRBD1 (5 bases). V was cut by 3 bases and J by 5 bases, with 13 bases left in between. CDR3 length: 13 amino acids. Looked up from germline, CDR1 is SQVTM and CDR2 is ANQGSEA.

In its sample, this clonotype was seen many times. The chain recombines TRBV5-6 with TRBJ1-1, with D uncertain. Germline V CDR1 and CDR2: SGHDT, YYEEEE. Trimming took off 1 base at V and 1 base at J, with 8 bases between the two ends. The CDR3 is 14 residues long. CDR3 nucleotides: TGTGCCAGCAGCTTGCAGCCTCCGAACACTGAAGCTTTCTTT. This sequence encodes CASSLQPPNTEAFF.

This chain uses TRBV5-1 with TRBJ1-6; no reliable D call. From germline, CDR1 is SGHRS and CDR2 YFSETQ. Trimming left V 6 bases short and J 5 bases short, with 21 bases between. The CDR3 is 17 amino acids. In nucleotides, the CDR3 is TGCGCCAGCACCCTAACCCCACGTGGACCGAATAATTCACCCCTCCACTTT. It encodes CASTLTPRGPNNSPLHF.

This clonotype was seen repeatedly, ten times or more. The chain combines TRBV20-1 with TRBJ1-1; D may be TRBD1 (5 bases). CDR3 length equals 14 residues. Trimming removed 5 bases from V and 5 bases from J, with 18 bases in between. Germline V gene sequence: CDR1 DFQATT, CDR2 SNEGSKA (reference sequence). CDR3 in amino acids: CSAGQGHGTTEAFF. The CDR3 region has the DNA TGCAGTGCTGGACAAGGACATGGAACAACTGAAGCTTTCTTT.

The chain joins TRBV7-9 to TRBJ2-1, with 9 bases identical to TRBD1. With V trimmed by 5 bases and J by 0 bases, 8 bases remained unmatched. This CDR3 is built from 17 residues. Germline V gene data show CDR1 as SEHNR and CDR2 as FQNEAQ (reference sequence). For the CDR3, the DNA is TGTGCCAGCAGCCCGGCTGGGACAGGGAGCTCCTACAATGAGCAGTTCTTC. Protein: CASSPAGTGSSYNEQFF.

This clonotype has a handful of counts. The chain is built from TRBV5-5 and TRBJ2-7; 8 nucleotides match TRBD1. This CDR3 comprises 13 residues. With V trimmed by 4 bases and J by 7 bases, 7 bases remained unmatched. The germline gives CDR1 SGHKS, CDR2 YYEKEE (reference sequence). The CDR3 loop reads CASSRQGRGEQYF. The CDR3 region has the DNA TGTGCCAGCAGCCGACAGGGGCGGGGAGAGCAGTACTTC.